The entry below describes one TCR beta chain. What it recognizes is unknown. The data derive from a study of T cell responses to AZD1222 COVID-19 vaccine. Study conclusions and caveats: Donor demographics were predominantly white British with a female majority; clonal diversity may be underestimated.

Assay used: immunoSEQ multiplex PCR; TCRdb lists only in-frame clones, some missing. The table has roughly 130,000 clones, just under 95% seen once. This CDR3 comprises 14 residues. V was cut by 9 bases and J by 0 bases, with 13 bases left in between. Germline V lookup: CDR1 LNHDA, CDR2 SQIVND (reference sequence). The TCR sequence derives from an adult in good health. The chain is built from TRBV19 and TRBJ2-3, with D perhaps TRBD1 or TRBD2 (5 bases each). The material sequenced was peripheral blood, taken on day 0 of AZD1222 vaccination. CDR3 residues: CASRGDPSTDTQYF. The CDR3 DNA follows: TGTGCCAGCCGAGGGGACCCCAGCACAGATACGCAGTATTTT.